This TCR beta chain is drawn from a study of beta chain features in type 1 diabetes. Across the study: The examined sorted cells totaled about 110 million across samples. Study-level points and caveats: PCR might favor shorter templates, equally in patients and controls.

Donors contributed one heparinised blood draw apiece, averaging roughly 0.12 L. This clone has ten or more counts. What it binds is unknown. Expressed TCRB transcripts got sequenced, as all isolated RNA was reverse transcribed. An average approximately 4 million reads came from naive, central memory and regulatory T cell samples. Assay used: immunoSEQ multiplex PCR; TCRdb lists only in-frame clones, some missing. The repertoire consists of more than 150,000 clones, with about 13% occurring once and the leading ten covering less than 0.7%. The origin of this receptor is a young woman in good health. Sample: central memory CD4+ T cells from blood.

This CDR3 reads CAWSAGLAGSTDTQYF. As DNA, the CDR3 is TGTGCCTGGAGTGCGGGACTAGCGGGGTCCACAGATACGCAGTATTTT. J is TRBJ2-3 and V is TRBV30; 13 bases are a match to TRBD2. Germline CDR1 GTSNPN, CDR2 SVGIG (reference sequence). V lost 1 base and J lost 2; bases outside the gene matches: 3. The CDR3 loop spans 16 amino acids.